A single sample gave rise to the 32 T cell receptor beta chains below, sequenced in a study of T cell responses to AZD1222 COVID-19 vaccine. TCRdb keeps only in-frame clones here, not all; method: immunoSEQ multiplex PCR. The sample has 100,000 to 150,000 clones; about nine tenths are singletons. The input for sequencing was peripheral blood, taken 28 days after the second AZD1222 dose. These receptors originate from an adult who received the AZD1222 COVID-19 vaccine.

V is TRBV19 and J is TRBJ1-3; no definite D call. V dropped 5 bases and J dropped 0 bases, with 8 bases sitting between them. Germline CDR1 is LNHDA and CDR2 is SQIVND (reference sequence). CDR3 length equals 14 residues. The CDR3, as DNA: TGTGCCAGTAGTCCGGAGAGCTCTGGAAACACCATATATTTT. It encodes CASSPESSGNTIYF.

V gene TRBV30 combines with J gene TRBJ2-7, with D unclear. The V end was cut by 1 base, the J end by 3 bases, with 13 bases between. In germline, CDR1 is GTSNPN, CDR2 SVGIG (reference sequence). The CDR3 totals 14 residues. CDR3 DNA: TGTGCCTGGAGTGCCCCTGGTGTGGTCTACGAGCAGTACTTC. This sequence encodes CAWSAPGVVYEQYF.

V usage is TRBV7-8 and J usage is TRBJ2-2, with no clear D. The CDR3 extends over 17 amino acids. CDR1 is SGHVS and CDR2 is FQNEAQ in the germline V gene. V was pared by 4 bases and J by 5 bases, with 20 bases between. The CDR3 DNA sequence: TGTGCCAGCAGCTCAGAAGGCCTCTCGGGCTCGACCGGGGAGCTGTTTTTT. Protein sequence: CASSSEGLSGSTGELFF.

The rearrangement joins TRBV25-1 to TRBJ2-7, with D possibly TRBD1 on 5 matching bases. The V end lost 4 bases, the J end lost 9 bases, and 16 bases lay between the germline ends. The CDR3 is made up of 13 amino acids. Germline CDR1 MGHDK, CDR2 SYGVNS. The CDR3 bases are TGTGCCAGCAGTGGGGTGTTAGGGGTCGGGCAGTACTTC. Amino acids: CASSGVLGVGQYF.

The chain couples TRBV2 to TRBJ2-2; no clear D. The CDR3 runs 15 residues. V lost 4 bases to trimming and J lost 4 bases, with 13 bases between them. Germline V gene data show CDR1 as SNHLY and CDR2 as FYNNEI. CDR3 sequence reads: CASSGRVSATGELFF. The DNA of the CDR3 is TGTGCCAGCAGTGGTAGGGTCTCGGCCACCGGGGAGCTGTTTTTT.

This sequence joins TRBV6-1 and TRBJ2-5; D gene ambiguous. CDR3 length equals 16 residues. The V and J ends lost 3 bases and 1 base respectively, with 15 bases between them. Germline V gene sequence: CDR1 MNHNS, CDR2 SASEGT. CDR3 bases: TGTGCCAGCAGTGATAAGGCAGCCCCGGGCCAAGAGACCCAGTACTTC. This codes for CASSDKAAPGQETQYF.

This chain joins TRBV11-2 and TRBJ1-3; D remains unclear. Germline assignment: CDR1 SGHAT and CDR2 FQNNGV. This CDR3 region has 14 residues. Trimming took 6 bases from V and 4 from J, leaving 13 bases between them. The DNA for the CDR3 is TGTGCCAGCAGTCCCTCCCGATCCGGAAACACCATATATTTT. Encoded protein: CASSPSRSGNTIYF.

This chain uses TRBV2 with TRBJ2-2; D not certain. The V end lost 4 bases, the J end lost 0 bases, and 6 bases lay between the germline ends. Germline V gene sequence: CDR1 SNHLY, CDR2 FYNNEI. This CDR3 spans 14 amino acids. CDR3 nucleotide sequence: TGTGCCAGCAGTGCGTCGGCGAACACCGGGGAGCTGTTTTTT. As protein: CASSASANTGELFF.

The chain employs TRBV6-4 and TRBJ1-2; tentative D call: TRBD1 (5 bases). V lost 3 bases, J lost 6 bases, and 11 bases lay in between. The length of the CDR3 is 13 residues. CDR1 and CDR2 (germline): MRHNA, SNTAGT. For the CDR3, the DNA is TGTGCCAGCAGTGATGGAGGGGTCCATGGCTACACCTTC. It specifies CASSDGGVHGYTF.

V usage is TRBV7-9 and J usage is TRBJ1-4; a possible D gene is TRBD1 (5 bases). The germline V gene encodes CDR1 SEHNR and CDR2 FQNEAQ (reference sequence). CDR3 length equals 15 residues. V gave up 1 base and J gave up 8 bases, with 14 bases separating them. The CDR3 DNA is TGTGCCAGCAGCTTAGGGGACCGACACGGGGAAAAACTGTTTTTT. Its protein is CASSLGDRHGEKLFF.

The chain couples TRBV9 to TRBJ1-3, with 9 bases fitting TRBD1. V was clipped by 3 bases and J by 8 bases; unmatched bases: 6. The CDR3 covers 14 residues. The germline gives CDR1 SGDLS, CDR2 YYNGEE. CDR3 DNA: TGTGCCAGCAGCGAAGCCGACAGGGGGTACACCATATATTTT. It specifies CASSEADRGYTIYF.

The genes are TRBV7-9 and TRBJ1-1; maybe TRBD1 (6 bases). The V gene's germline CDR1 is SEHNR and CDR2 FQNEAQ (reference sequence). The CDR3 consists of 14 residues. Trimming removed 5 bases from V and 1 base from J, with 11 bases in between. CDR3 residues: CASSPGHWNTEAFF. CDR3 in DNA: TGTGCCAGCAGCCCGGGACACTGGAACACTGAAGCTTTCTTT.

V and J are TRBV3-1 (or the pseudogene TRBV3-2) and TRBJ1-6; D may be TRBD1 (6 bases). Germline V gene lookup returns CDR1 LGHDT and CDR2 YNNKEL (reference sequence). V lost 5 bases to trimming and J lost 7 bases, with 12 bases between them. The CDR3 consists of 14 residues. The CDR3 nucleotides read TGTGCCAGCAGCGCCAGAGGGGGGAATTCACCCCTCCACTTT. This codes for CASSARGGNSPLHF.

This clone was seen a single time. CDR3: CASSPLGERAEAFF. The CDR3 coding sequence is TGTGCCAGCTCACCACTGGGGGAAAGAGCTGAAGCTTTCTTT. This chain joins TRBV18 and TRBJ1-1, with a possible D match to TRBD1 (5 bases). V lost 1 base and J 6 bases, leaving 12 bases between the germline ends. This CDR3 has 14 residues. The germline V gene has CDR1 KGHSH and CDR2 LQKENI.

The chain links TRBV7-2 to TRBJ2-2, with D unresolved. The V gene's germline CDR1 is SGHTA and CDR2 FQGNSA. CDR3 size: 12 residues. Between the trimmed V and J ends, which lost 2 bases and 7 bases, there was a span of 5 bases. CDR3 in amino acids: CASSLHGGELFF. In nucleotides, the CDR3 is TGTGCCAGCAGCTTACACGGCGGGGAGCTGTTTTTT. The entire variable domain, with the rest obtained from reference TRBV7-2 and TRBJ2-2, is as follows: GAGVSQSPSNKVTEKGKDVELRCDPISGHTALYWYRQSLGQGLEFLIYFQGNSAPDKSGLPSDRFSAERTGGSVSTLTIQRTQQEDSAVYLCASSLHGGELFFGEGSRLTVL.

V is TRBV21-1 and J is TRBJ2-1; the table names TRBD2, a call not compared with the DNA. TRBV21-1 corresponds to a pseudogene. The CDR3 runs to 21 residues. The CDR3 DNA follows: TGTGCCAGCAGTATAGAATTCAGTCCCCCTTGGCGGTTAAGCTCCTACAATGAGCAGTTCTTC. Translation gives CASSIEFSPPWRLSSYNEQFF.

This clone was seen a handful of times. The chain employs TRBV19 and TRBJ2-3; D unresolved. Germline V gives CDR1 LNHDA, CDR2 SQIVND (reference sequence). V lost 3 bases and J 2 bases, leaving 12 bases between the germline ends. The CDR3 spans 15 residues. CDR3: CASSMLARNTDTQYF. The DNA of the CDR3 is TGTGCCAGTAGTATGCTGGCGCGGAACACAGATACGCAGTATTTT. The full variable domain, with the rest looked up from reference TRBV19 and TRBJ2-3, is DGGITQSPKYLFRKEGQNVTLSCEQNLNHDAMYWYRQDPGQGLRLIYYSQIVNDFQKGDIAEGYSVSREKKESFPLTVTSAQKNPTAFYLCASSMLARNTDTQYFGPGTRLTVL.

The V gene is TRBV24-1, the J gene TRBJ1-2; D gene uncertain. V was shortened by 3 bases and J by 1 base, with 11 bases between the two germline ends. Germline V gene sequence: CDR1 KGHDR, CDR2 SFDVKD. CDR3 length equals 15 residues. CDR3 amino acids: CATSDGYGSNYGYTF. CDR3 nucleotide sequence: TGTGCCACCAGTGATGGCTACGGCAGTAACTATGGCTACACCTTC.

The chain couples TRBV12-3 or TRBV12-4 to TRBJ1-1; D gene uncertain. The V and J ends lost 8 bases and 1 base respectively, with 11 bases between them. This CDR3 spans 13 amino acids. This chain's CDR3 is CASGRRQNTEAFF. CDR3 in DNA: TGTGCCAGCGGGCGGCGGCAGAACACTGAAGCTTTCTTT.

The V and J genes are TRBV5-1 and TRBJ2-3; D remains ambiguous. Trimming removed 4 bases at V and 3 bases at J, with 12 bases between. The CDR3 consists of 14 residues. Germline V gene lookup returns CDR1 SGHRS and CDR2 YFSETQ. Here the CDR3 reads CASSQGFETDTQYF. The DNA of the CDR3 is TGCGCCAGCAGCCAAGGGTTCGAGACAGATACGCAGTATTTT.

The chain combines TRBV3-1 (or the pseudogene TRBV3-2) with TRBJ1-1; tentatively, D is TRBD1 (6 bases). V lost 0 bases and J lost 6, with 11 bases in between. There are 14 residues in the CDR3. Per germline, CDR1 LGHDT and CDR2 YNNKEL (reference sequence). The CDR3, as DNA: TGTGCCAGCAGCCAAGATAGCACAGGGCCTGAAGCTTTCTTT. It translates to CASSQDSTGPEAFF.

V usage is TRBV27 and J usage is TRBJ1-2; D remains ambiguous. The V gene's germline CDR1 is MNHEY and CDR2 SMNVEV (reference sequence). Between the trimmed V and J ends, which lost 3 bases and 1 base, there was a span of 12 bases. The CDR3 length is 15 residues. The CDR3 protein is CASSFSLTNNYGYTF. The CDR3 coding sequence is TGTGCCAGCAGTTTCTCTCTCACAAATAACTATGGCTACACCTTC.

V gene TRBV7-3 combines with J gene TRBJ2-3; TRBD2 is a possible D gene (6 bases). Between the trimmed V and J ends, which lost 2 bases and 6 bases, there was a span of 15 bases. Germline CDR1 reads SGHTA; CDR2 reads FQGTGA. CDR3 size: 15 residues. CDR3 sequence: CASSLGFGRWDTQYF. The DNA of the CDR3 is TGTGCCAGCAGCTTAGGTTTCGGGAGATGGGATACGCAGTATTTT.

The CDR3: CASSLGQGLSYNSPLHF. CDR3 nucleotide sequence: TGCGCCAGCAGCTTGGGGCAGGGGCTCTCCTATAATTCACCCCTCCACTTT. V gene TRBV5-1 combines with J gene TRBJ1-6, with D perhaps TRBD1 (6 bases). Trimming removed 0 bases from V and 0 bases from J, with 10 bases in between. There are 17 residues in the CDR3. The germline V gene encodes CDR1 SGHRS and CDR2 YFSETQ.

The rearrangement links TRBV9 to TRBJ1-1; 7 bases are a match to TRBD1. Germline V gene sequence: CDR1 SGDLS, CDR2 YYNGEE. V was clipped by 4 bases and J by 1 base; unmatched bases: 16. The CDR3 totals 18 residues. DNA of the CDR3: TGTGCCAGCAGCACAAAGAGCAGGGGGAGAAAGGAGAACACTGAAGCTTTCTTT. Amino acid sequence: CASSTKSRGRKENTEAFF.

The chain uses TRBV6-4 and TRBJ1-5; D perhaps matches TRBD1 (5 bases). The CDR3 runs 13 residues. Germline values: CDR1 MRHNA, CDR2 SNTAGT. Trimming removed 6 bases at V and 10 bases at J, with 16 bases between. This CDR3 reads CASSEDGQGPQHF. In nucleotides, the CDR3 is TGTGCCAGCAGCGAAGACGGGCAGGGCCCCCAGCATTTT.

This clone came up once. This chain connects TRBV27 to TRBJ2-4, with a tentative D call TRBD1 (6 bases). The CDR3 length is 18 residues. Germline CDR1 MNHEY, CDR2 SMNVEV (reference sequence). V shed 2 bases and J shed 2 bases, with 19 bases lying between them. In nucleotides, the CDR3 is TGTGCCAGCAGTTTACTCGACGCAAGGGGGTTTTCCAAAAACATTCAGTACTTC. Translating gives CASSLLDARGFSKNIQYF.

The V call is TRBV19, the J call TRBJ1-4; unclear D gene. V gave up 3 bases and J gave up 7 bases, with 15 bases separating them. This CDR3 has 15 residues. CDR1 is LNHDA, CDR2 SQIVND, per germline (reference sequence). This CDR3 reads CASSILGGGGEKLFF. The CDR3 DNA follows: TGTGCCAGTAGTATTCTCGGAGGTGGAGGTGAAAAACTGTTTTTT.

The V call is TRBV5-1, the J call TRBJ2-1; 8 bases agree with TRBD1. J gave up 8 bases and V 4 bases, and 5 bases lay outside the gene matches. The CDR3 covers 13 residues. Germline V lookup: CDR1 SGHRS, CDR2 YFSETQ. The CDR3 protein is CASSPQTGDEQFF. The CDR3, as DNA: TGCGCCAGCAGCCCGCAGACAGGGGATGAGCAGTTCTTC.

DNA for the CDR3: TGTGCCAGCACTCGGACAGGGAATGGCTACACCTTC. Protein product: CASTRTGNGYTF. This chain connects TRBV12-3 or TRBV12-4 to TRBJ1-2; 8 bases agree with TRBD1. The V gene end was trimmed by 7 bases and the J gene end by 6 bases; junction bases not matched to a gene: 4. CDR3 length: 12 residues.

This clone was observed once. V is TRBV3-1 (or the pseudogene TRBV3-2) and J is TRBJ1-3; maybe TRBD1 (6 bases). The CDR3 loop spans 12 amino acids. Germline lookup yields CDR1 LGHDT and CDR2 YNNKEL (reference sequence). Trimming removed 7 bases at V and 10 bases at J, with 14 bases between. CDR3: CASTRRGQTIYF. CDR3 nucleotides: TGTGCCAGCACCCGGCGGGGGCAAACCATATATTTT.

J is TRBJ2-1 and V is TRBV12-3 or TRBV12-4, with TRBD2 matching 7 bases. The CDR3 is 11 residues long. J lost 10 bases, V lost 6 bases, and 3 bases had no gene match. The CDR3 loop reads CASRNSGEQFF. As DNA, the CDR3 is TGTGCCAGCAGGAATAGCGGGGAGCAGTTCTTC.